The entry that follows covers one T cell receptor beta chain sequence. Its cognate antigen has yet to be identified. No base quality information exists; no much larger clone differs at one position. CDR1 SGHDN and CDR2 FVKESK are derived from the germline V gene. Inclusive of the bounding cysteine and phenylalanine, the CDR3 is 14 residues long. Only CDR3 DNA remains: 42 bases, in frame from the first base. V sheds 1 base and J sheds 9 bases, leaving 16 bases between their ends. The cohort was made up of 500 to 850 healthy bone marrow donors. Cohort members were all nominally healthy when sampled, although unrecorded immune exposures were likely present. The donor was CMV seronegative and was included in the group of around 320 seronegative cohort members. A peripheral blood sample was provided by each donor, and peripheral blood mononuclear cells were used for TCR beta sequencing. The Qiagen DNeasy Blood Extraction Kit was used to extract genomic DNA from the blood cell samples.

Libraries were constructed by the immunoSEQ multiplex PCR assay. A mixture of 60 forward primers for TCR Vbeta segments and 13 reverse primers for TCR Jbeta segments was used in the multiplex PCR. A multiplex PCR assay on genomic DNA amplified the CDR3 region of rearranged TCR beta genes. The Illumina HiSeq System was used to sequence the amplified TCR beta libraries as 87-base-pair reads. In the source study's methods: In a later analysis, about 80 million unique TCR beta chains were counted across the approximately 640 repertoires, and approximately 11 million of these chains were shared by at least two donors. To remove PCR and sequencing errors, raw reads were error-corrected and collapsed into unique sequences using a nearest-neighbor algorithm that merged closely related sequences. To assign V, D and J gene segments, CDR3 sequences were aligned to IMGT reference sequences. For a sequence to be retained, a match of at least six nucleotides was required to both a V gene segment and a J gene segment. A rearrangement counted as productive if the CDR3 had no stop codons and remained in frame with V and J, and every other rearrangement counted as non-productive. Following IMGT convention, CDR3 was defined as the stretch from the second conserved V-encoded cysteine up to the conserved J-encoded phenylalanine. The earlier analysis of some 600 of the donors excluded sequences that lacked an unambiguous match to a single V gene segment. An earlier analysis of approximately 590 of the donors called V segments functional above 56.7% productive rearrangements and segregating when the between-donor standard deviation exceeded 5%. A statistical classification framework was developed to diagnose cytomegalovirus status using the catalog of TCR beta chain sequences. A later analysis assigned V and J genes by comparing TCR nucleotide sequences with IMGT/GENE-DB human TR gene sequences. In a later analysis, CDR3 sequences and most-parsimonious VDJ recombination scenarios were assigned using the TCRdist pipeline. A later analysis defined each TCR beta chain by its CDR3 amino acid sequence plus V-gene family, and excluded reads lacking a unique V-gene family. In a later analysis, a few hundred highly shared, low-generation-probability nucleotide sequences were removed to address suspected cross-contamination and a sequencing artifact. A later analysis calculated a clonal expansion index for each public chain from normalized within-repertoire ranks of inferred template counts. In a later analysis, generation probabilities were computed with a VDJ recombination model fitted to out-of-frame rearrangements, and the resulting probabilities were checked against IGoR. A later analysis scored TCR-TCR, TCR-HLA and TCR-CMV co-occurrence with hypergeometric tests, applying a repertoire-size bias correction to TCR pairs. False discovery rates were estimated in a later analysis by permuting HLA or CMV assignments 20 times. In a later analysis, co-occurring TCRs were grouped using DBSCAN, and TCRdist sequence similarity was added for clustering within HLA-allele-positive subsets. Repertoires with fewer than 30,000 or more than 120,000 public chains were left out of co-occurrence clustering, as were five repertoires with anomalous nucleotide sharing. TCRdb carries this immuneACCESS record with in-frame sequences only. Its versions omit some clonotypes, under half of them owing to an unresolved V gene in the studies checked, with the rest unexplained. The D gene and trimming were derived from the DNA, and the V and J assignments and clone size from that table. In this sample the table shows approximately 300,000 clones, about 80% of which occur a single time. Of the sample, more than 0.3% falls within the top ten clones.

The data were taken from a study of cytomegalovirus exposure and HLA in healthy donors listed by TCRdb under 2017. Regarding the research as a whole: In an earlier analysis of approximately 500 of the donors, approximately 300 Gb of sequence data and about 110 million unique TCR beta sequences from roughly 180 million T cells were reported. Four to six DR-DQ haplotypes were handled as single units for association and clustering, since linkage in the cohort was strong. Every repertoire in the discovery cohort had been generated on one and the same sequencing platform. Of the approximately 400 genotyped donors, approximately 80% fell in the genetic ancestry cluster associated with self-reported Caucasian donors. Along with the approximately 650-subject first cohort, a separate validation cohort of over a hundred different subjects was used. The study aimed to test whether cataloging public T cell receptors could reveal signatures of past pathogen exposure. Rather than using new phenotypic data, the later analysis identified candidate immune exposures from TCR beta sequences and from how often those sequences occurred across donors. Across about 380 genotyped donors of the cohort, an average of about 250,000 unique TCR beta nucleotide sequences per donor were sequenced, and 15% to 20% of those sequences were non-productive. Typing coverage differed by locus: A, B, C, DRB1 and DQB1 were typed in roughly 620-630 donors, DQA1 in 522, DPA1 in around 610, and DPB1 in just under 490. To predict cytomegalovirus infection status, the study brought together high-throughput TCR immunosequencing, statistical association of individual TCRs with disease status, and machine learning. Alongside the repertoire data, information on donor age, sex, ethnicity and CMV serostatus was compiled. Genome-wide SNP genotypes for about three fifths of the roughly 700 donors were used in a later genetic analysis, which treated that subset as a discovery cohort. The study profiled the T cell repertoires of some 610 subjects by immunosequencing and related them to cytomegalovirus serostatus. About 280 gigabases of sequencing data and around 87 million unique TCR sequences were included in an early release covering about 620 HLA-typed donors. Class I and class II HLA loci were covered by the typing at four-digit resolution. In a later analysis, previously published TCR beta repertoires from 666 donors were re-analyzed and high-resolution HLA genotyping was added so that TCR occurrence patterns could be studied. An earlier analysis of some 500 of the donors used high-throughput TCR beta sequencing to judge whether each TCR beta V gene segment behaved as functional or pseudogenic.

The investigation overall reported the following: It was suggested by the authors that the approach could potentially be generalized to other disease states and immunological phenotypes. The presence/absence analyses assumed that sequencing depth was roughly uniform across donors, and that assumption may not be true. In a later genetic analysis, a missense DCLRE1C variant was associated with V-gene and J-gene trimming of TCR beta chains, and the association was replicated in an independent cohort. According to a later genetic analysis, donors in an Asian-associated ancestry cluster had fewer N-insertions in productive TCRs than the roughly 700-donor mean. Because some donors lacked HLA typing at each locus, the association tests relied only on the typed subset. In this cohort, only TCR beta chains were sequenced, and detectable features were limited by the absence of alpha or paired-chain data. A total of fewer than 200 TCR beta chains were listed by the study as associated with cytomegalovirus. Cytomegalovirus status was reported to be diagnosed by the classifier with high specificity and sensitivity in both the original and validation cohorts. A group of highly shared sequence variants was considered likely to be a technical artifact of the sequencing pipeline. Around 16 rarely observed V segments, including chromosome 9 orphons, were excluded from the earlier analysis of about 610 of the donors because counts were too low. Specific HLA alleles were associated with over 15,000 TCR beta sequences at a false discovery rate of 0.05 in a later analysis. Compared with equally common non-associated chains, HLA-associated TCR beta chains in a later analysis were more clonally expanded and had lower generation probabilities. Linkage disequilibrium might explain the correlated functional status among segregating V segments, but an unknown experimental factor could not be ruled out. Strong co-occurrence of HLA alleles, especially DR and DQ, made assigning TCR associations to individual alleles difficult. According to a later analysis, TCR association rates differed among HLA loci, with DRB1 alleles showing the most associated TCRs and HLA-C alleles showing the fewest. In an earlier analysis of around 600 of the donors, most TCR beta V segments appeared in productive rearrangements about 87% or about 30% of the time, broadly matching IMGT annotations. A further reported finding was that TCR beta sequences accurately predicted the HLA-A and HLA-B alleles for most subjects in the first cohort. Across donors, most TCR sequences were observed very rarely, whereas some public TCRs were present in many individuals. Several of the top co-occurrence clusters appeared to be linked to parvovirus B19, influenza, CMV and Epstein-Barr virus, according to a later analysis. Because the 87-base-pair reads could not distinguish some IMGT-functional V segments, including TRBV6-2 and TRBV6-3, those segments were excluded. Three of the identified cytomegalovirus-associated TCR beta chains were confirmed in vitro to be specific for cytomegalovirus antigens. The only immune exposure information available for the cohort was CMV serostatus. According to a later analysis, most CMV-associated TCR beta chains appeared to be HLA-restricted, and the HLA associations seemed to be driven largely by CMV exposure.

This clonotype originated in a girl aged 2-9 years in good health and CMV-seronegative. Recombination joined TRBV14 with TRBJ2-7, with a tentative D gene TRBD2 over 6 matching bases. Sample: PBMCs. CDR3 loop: CASSQVLTAGAQYF. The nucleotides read TGTGCCAGCAGCCAAGTTCTAACAGCGGGTGCGCAGTACTTC.